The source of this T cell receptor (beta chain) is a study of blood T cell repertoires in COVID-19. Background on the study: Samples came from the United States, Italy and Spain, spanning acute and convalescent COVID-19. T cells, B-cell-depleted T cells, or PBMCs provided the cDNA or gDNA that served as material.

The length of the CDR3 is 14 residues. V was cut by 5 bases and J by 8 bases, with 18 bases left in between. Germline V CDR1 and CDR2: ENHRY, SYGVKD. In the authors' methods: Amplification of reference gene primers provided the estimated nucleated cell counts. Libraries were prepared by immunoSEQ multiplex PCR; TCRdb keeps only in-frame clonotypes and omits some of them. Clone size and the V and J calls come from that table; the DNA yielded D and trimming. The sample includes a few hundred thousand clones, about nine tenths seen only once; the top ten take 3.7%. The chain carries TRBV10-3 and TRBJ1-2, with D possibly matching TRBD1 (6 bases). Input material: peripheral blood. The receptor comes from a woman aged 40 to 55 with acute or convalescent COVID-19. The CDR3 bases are TGTGCCATCAGTAGCCAGGGGTGGGCAGAGGGCTACACCTTC. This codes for CAISSQGWAEGYTF.